The next 24 T cell receptor beta chains were all read from a single sample in a study of blood T cell repertoires in COVID-19. Measured with immunoSEQ multiplex PCR; TCRdb has only the in-frame clones, and not every one. This table holds under 300,000 clones, around four fifths found once. The sample was peripheral blood. The receptors were gathered from a woman aged 40 to 50 with active or convalescent COVID-19.

Here the CDR3 DNA reads TGTGCCAGCAGCTTTGCCTCAGGGGTTATGAACACTGAAGCTTTCTTT. As protein: CASSFASGVMNTEAFF. The chain couples TRBV5-5 to TRBJ1-1; D is possibly TRBD1 (6 bases). The length of the CDR3 is 16 residues. Trimming stripped 2 bases from V and 0 bases from J, with 14 bases between. The germline CDR1 and CDR2 sequences are SGHKS and YYEKEE (reference sequence).

This clone has more than one count but fewer than ten. The chain recombines TRBV2 with TRBJ2-1, with 8 bases that match TRBD2. The CDR3 is 15 residues long. Looked up from germline, CDR1 is SNHLY and CDR2 is FYNNEI. Trimming at V came to 6 bases and at J to 4 bases, leaving 8 bases not matched to a gene. CDR3: CASRPLAGRYNEQFF. CDR3 nucleotides: TGTGCCAGCAGACCTTTAGCGGGGAGGTACAATGAGCAGTTCTTC.

This chain joins TRBV6-5 and TRBJ1-2; maybe TRBD1 (5 bases). The CDR3 extends over 11 amino acids. With 4 bases removed from V and 8 bases from J, the gap between germline ends came to 8 bases. Looked up from germline, CDR1 is MNHEY and CDR2 is SVGAGI. In nucleotides, the CDR3 is TGTGCCAGCAGTTTCGGGGGGGGCTACACCTTC. Protein: CASSFGGGYTF.

The chain combines TRBV7-9 with TRBJ1-2; weak D call: TRBD1 (6 bases). V lost 1 base to trimming and J lost 8 bases, with 14 bases between them. CDR3 length: 14 residues. Germline V gives CDR1 SEHNR, CDR2 FQNEAQ (reference sequence). Here the CDR3 reads CASSLGGRRSGYTF. CDR3 in DNA: TGTGCCAGCAGCTTAGGGGGGCGACGAAGCGGCTACACCTTC.

CDR3 sequence: CASSLGLAGGHNEQFF. In DNA form, the CDR3 reads TGCGCCAGCAGCTTGGGACTAGCGGGGGGCCACAATGAGCAGTTCTTC. The chain recombines TRBV5-1 with TRBJ2-1; 13 nucleotides agree with TRBD2. Germline assignment: CDR1 SGHRS and CDR2 YFSETQ. This CDR3 has 16 amino acids. V shed 0 bases and J 5 bases; nucleotides not matched to a gene: 2.

This sequence joins TRBV16 and TRBJ1-4; D perhaps matches TRBD1 (5 bases). This CDR3 region has 15 residues. Germline V lookup: CDR1 KGHSY, CDR2 FQNENV. V gave up 0 bases and J gave up 3 bases, with 8 bases separating them. This CDR3 reads CASSQSWGANEKLFF. CDR3 nucleotide sequence: TGTGCCAGCAGCCAATCATGGGGGGCTAATGAAAAACTGTTTTTT.

This chain links TRBV12-3 or TRBV12-4 with TRBJ1-2; D not resolved. V gave up 3 bases and J gave up 5 bases, with 4 bases separating them. This CDR3 is built from 11 residues. The CDR3 DNA is TGTGCCAGCAGTTTCGGTTATGGCTACACCTTC. As protein: CASSFGYGYTF.

J is TRBJ2-7 and V is TRBV11-3, with D possibly being TRBD1 (5 bases). This CDR3 contains 12 residues. Germline loops: CDR1 SGHNT, CDR2 YENEEA. Trimming cost V 5 bases and J 5 bases, with 10 bases left between them. The CDR3 DNA reads TGTGCCAGCAGCGTCCAGGGCAACGAGCAGTACTTC. Encoded protein: CASSVQGNEQYF.

This chain uses TRBV7-9 with TRBJ1-1; a possible D gene is TRBD1 (5 bases). The CDR3 has 12 amino acids. The germline V gene has CDR1 SEHNR and CDR2 FQNEAQ (reference sequence). The V end lost 5 bases, the J end lost 8 bases, and 12 bases lay between the germline ends. The CDR3: CASSVGGTEAFF. CDR3 bases: TGTGCCAGCAGCGTGGGGGGGACCGAAGCTTTCTTT.

V and J are TRBV28 and TRBJ2-2; 8 positions match TRBD1. With 6 bases clipped from V and 9 bases from J, the junction kept 9 bases outside the gene matches. In germline, CDR1 is MDHEN, CDR2 SYDVKM. The CDR3 is 14 amino acids. The CDR3 DNA follows: TGTGCCAGCAGCCCAGCCAGGGGGCGAAGGGAGCTGTTTTTT. This translates into CASSPARGRRELFF. The full variable domain, with the rest looked up from reference TRBV28 and TRBJ2-2, is DVKVTQSSRYLVKRTGEKVFLECVQDMDHENMFWYRQDPGLGLRLIYFSYDVKMKEKGDIPEGYSVSREKKERFSLILESASTNQTSMYLCASSPARGRRELFFGEGSRLTVL.

J is TRBJ1-2 and V is TRBV3-1 (or the pseudogene TRBV3-2); 8 bases agree with TRBD1. The CDR3 is 18 residues long. Germline trimming cut 1 base from V and 5 bases from J; bases unmatched to any gene: 15. The germline CDR1 and CDR2 sequences are LGHDT and YNNKEL (reference sequence). The CDR3 sequence: CASSQVVQRTGIQYGYTF. CDR3 in DNA: TGTGCCAGCAGCCAAGTAGTACAGAGGACAGGGATCCAATATGGCTACACCTTC.

This clone was recorded many times. The chain links TRBV30 to TRBJ1-2; 7 positions agree with TRBD1. This CDR3 comprises 16 residues. The germline V gene has CDR1 GTSNPN and CDR2 SVGIG (reference sequence). V shed 0 bases, J shed 4 bases, and the junction held 11 bases outside the gene matches. CDR3 sequence reads: CAWSVARTGGIYGYTF. The CDR3 DNA sequence: TGTGCCTGGAGTGTGGCTCGGACAGGAGGAATCTATGGCTACACCTTC.

The chain uses TRBV5-1 and TRBJ1-2; the D is unclear. The CDR3 spans 15 residues. Germline V gene sequence: CDR1 SGHRS, CDR2 YFSETQ. V gave up 1 base and J gave up 4 bases, with 14 bases separating them. As DNA, the CDR3 is TGCGCCAGCAGCTTGAGAGGGCCAACCCTCTATGGCTACACCTTC. Its protein is CASSLRGPTLYGYTF.

This sequence joins TRBV12-5 and TRBJ2-3; 9 bases map to TRBD2. This CDR3 spans 15 amino acids. V lost 5 bases and J lost 0; bases outside the gene matches: 3. The germline gives CDR1 LGHNT, CDR2 FRNRAP. Here the CDR3 reads CASGQTSGSTDTQYF. The CDR3 coding sequence is TGTGCTAGTGGTCAGACTAGCGGAAGCACAGATACGCAGTATTTT.

This clone was seen a few times. This chain uses TRBV6-1 with TRBJ2-1; D is possibly TRBD2 (6 bases). Trimming removed 1 base from V and 3 bases from J, with 10 bases in between. The CDR3 has 15 amino acids. Germline V gives CDR1 MNHNS, CDR2 SASEGT. The CDR3 coding sequence is TGTGCCAGCAGTGAAGTTGCGCGGGGCTACAATGAGCAGTTCTTC. Translating it yields CASSEVARGYNEQFF.

The chain has TRBV7-9 and TRBJ1-2; TRBD1 might be the D (6 bases). Germline CDR1 and CDR2: SEHNR and FQNEAQ (reference sequence). Trimming left V 5 bases short and J 3 bases short, with 13 bases between. The CDR3 contains 14 residues. The DNA of the CDR3 is TGTGCCAGCAGCATCCTACAGGGTGACTATGGCTACACCTTC. Translating it yields CASSILQGDYGYTF.

J is TRBJ1-2 and V is TRBV14; D is unresolved. The V end lost 3 bases, the J end lost 6 bases, and 11 bases lay between the germline ends. There are 13 residues in the CDR3. CDR1 is SGHDN, CDR2 FVKESK, per germline. CDR3: CASSHSTVDGYTF. In nucleotides, the CDR3 is TGTGCCAGCAGCCACTCCACGGTGGATGGCTACACCTTC.

J is TRBJ2-2 and V is TRBV30; tentatively, D is TRBD2 (6 bases). The CDR3 runs 16 residues. The germline gives CDR1 GTSNPN, CDR2 SVGIG (reference sequence). Between the trimmed V and J ends, which lost 0 bases and 3 bases, there was a span of 14 bases. CDR3 bases: TGTGCCTGGAGTGTACCCGGGACTTTTCACACCGGGGAGCTGTTTTTT. This encodes CAWSVPGTFHTGELFF. Supplemented by reference TRBV30 and TRBJ2-2, the full variable domain reads SQTIHQWPATLVQPVGSPLSLECTVEGTSNPNLYWYRQAAGRGLQLLFYSVGIGQISSEVPQNLSASRPQDRQFILSSKKLLLSDSGFYLCAWSVPGTFHTGELFFGEGSRLTVL.

The chain carries TRBV5-4 and TRBJ1-2; a possible D gene is TRBD1 (6 bases). The CDR3 is 12 amino acids. With 4 bases removed from V and 8 bases from J, the gap between germline ends came to 12 bases. Germline V CDR1 and CDR2: SGHNT, YYREEE (reference sequence). This CDR3 is CASSQGIMGYTF. DNA of the CDR3: TGTGCCAGCAGCCAGGGGATTATGGGCTACACCTTC.

The genes are TRBV6-1 and TRBJ2-2; tentative D call: TRBD1 (6 bases). V was trimmed by 3 bases and J by 0 bases, leaving 8 bases between them. The germline V gene encodes CDR1 MNHNS and CDR2 SASEGT. The CDR3 totals 15 residues. CDR3 amino acids: CASSEAGANTGELFF. CDR3 sequence (DNA): TGTGCCAGCAGTGAGGCAGGGGCGAACACCGGGGAGCTGTTTTTT.

The chain is built from TRBV5-5 and TRBJ1-4; possible D gene TRBD1, 5 bases. Trimming took off 3 bases at V and 2 bases at J, with 11 bases between the two ends. CDR3 length: 15 amino acids. Germline V gives CDR1 SGHKS, CDR2 YYEKEE (reference sequence). CDR3 sequence (DNA): TGTGCCAGCAGCTCGGGGGACTTTACTAATGAAAAACTGTTTTTT. Its protein is CASSSGDFTNEKLFF.

In the case of this clone: One junction end does not reproduce the germline sequence, and a read error may be involved. J is TRBJ2-1 and V is TRBV3-1 (or the pseudogene TRBV3-2); 10 positions agree with TRBD1. CDR3 size: 17 residues. The germline CDR1 and CDR2 sequences are LGHDT and YNNKEL (reference sequence). In nucleotides, the CDR3 is TGTGCCAGCAGCGAAGACAGGGGGCAAGCAATTCTCAATGAGCAGTTCTTC. Protein sequence: CASSEDRGQAILNEQFF.

This clone has more than one count but fewer than ten. The chain combines TRBV7-9 with TRBJ1-2; D not resolved. CDR1 and CDR2 (germline): SEHNR, FQNEAQ (reference sequence). The CDR3 totals 13 residues. V was cut by 2 bases and J by 3 bases, with 7 bases left in between. Here the CDR3 DNA reads TGTGCCAGCAGCTTAACCCAGGACTATGGCTACACCTTC. This translates into CASSLTQDYGYTF. The full variable domain, its missing parts supplied by reference TRBV7-9 and TRBJ1-2, is DTGVSQNPRHKITKRGQNVTFRCDPISEHNRLYWYRQTLGQGPEFLTYFQNEAQLEKSRLLSDRFSAERPKGSFSTLEIQRTEQGDSAMYLCASSLTQDYGYTFGSGTRLTVV.

The chain joins TRBV2 to TRBJ1-2; perhaps TRBD1 as D (6 bases). The germline V gene has CDR1 SNHLY and CDR2 FYNNEI. V lost 4 bases, J lost 13 bases, and 19 bases lay in between. The CDR3 runs to 13 residues. Here the CDR3 reads CASSVRRGEESTF. The CDR3 DNA follows: TGTGCCAGCAGTGTTCGCAGGGGAGAGGAGTCCACCTTC.